What follows is one TCR beta chain and its context. The CDR3 totals 16 residues. Germline V gene sequence: CDR1 SGHNT, CDR2 YENEEA. The V and J ends lost 3 bases and 0 bases, in that order; junction bases with no gene match: 4. This record belongs to a study of T cell changes during pregnancy in multiple sclerosis. Method: immunoSEQ multiplex PCR; TCRdb's copy keeps in-frame clones and lacks some. Of just under 50,000 clones listed, 94% are singletons. This chain connects TRBV11-3 to TRBJ1-4; 7 bases are shared with TRBD1. The sample here was CD4+ T cells from peripheral blood mononuclear cells, taken in the third trimester of pregnancy. This receptor was obtained from a female donor with multiple sclerosis, enrolled in a pregnancy study. CDR3 protein: CASSLGTGATNEKLFF. Here the CDR3 DNA reads TGTGCCAGCAGCTTGGGAACAGGGGCAACTAATGAAAAACTGTTTTTT.